This passage covers 23 T cell receptor beta chains from one sample sequenced in a study of T cells in localized non-small cell lung cancer. Only in-frame clones appear in the TCRdb table, and some are missing; sequencing was by immunoSEQ multiplex PCR. Here the sample spans 9,400 or so clones, around 91% being singletons. Sequencing used peripheral blood, obtained before any cancer treatment. These receptors came from a male donor at least 60 years old with stage III squamous cell lung carcinoma.

The V and J genes are TRBV9 and TRBJ1-3; maybe TRBD2 (6 bases). The last part of the DNA fits TRBJ2-2 better; the J call may be wrong. The CDR3 runs to 14 residues. CDR1 and CDR2 from the germline V gene are SGDLS and YYNGEE. This CDR3 is CASSVLGGVGELFF. The CDR3, as DNA: TGTGCCAGCAGCGTACTTGGCGGGGTCGGGGAGCTGTTTTTT.

The CDR3 is CAWRGDGYTF. CDR3 in DNA: TGTGCCTGGAGGGGGGATGGCTACACCTTC. The chain recombines TRBV30 with TRBJ1-2, with D perhaps TRBD1 (5 bases). CDR3 length equals 10 residues. V lost 3 bases and J lost 6, with 5 bases in between. Per the germline V gene, CDR1 is GTSNPN and CDR2 is SVGIG (reference sequence).

The J gene is TRBJ2-2, the V gene TRBV30; a possible D gene is TRBD1 (5 bases). Germline V gene sequence: CDR1 GTSNPN, CDR2 SVGIG (reference sequence). The CDR3 is 13 amino acids. Trimming cost V 5 bases and J 2 bases, with 9 bases left between them. The DNA of the CDR3 is TGTGCCTGGGGACAACTAAACACCGGGGAGCTGTTTTTT. Its protein is CAWGQLNTGELFF. The whole variable domain, filled in from reference TRBV30 and TRBJ2-2, reads SQTIHQWPATLVQPVGSPLSLECTVEGTSNPNLYWYRQAAGRGLQLLFYSVGIGQISSEVPQNLSASRPQDRQFILSSKKLLLSDSGFYLCAWGQLNTGELFFGEGSRLTVL.

The V gene is TRBV5-3, the J gene TRBJ1-4; TRBD1 matches at 9 bases. Being an ORF, TRBV5-3 has a function that is uncertain. The V segment lost 3 bases and the J segment 4 bases; nucleotides outside the gene matches: 7. The CDR3 covers 16 residues. In DNA, the CDR3 is TGTGCCAGAAGCTCCGGGACAGGGCCGGATAATGAAAAACTGTTTTTT. Translation gives CARSSGTGPDNEKLFF.

The chain is built from TRBV18 and TRBJ2-3; 7 bases align to TRBD2. J gave up 0 bases and V 2 bases, and 8 bases lay outside the gene matches. The CDR3 sequence is 17 residues long. Germline assignment: CDR1 KGHSH and CDR2 LQKENI. In DNA form, the CDR3 reads TGTGCCAGCTCACCAATTGGAGCGGGGACTAGCACAGATACGCAGTATTTT. Amino acid sequence: CASSPIGAGTSTDTQYF.

This clone is judged medium-sized. The J gene is TRBJ2-2, the V gene TRBV6-1; 9 nucleotides agree with TRBD2. V lost 7 bases to trimming and J lost 6 bases; unmatched junction nucleotides: 6. Germline V gives CDR1 MNHNS, CDR2 SASEGT. CDR3 length equals 14 residues. CDR3 loop: CASMGTSSPGELFF. CDR3 DNA sequence: TGTGCCAGCATGGGGACTAGCAGTCCCGGGGAGCTGTTTTTT.

The V call is TRBV6-9, the J call TRBJ2-7, with TRBD1 as a possible D gene (5 bases). Trimming removed 5 bases at V and 9 bases at J, with 14 bases between. The V gene's germline CDR1 is MNHGY and CDR2 SVAAGI. This CDR3 spans 12 amino acids. CDR3 protein: CASSESGLAQYF. The CDR3 DNA follows: TGTGCCAGCAGTGAATCAGGGTTGGCGCAGTACTTC.

The chain joins TRBV19 to TRBJ1-1; 7 bases align to TRBD1. Losses at the gene ends were 3 bases for V and 4 bases for J; bases not matched to a gene: 14. The length of the CDR3 is 17 residues. Germline V gives CDR1 LNHDA, CDR2 SQIVND (reference sequence). The CDR3 nucleotides are TGTGCCAGTAGTATCGAGCGACAGGGAAGGTTGCGCACTGAAGCTTTCTTT. It specifies CASSIERQGRLRTEAFF.

The genes are TRBV5-1 and TRBJ1-6; 8 positions agree with TRBD1. With V trimmed by 4 bases and J by 10 bases, 10 bases remained unmatched. The CDR3 length is 15 residues. Germline V gives CDR1 SGHRS, CDR2 YFSETQ. CDR3 in DNA: TGCGCCAGCAGCACGGCACAGGGGGTAGAGTCACCCCTCCACTTT. This gives the protein CASSTAQGVESPLHF.

The V and J genes are TRBV7-8 and TRBJ2-5; D might be TRBD2 (5 bases). Deletions cut 5 bases from V and 10 bases from J, with 14 bases between. Germline V gives CDR1 SGHVS, CDR2 FQNEAQ. CDR3 length: 12 amino acids. The CDR3 DNA reads as TGTGCCAGCAGCGTAGGTTTGAGGGACCAGTACTTC. It is translated as CASSVGLRDQYF.

This chain links TRBV7-3 with TRBJ2-3; D is undetermined. V was pared by 2 bases and J by 0 bases, with 12 bases between. The CDR3 totals 16 residues. CDR1 and CDR2 from the germline V gene are SGHTA and FQGTGA. The DNA of the CDR3 is TGTGCCAGCAGCTTATTCGGGTCTTTTAGCACAGATACGCAGTATTTT. Its translation: CASSLFGSFSTDTQYF.

This clone was seen once. The chain joins TRBV4-1 to TRBJ1-1; possibly TRBD1 for D (5 bases). V shed 4 bases and J shed 7 bases, with 16 bases lying between them. Germline CDR1 and CDR2: MGHRA and YSYEKL. This CDR3 has 14 amino acids. For the CDR3, the DNA is TGCGCCAGCAGCCGGTCCGGGACGCCCGTTGAAGCTTTCTTT. Protein: CASSRSGTPVEAFF.

V and J are TRBV29-1 and TRBJ1-2; D is ambiguous. The CDR3 has 11 amino acids. CDR1 and CDR2 from the germline V gene are SQVTM and ANQGSEA. The germline V and J ends were trimmed by 6 bases and 6 bases, with 11 bases remaining between them. The CDR3, as DNA: TGCAGCGTCCTGGACGGGAATGGCTACACCTTC. It specifies CSVLDGNGYTF.

This chain links TRBV6-1 with TRBJ2-5; D remains ambiguous. The CDR3 is 13 amino acids. Germline V CDR1 and CDR2: MNHNS, SASEGT. Trimming took off 3 bases at V and 7 bases at J, with 12 bases between the two ends. In nucleotides, the CDR3 is TGTGCCAGCAGTGACGGCTACGATGGGACCCAGTACTTC. Protein: CASSDGYDGTQYF.

J is TRBJ2-7 and V is TRBV9; D assignment may be TRBD1 or TRBD2 (7 bases each). V lost 2 bases to trimming and J lost 7 bases, with 16 bases between them. Germline assignment: CDR1 SGDLS and CDR2 YYNGEE. The CDR3 covers 14 residues. The CDR3 bases are TGTGCCAGCAGCGTTTACAGGGGCGGGGGAGAGCAGTACTTC. Translated, it gives CASSVYRGGGEQYF.

This rearrangement joins TRBV7-3 to TRBJ2-1; D uncertain. The CDR3 is made up of 13 amino acids. The germline V gene encodes CDR1 SGHTA and CDR2 FQGTGA. The V end lost 2 bases, the J end lost 7 bases, and 9 bases lay between the germline ends. The CDR3 is CASSLQISNEQFF. In nucleotides, the CDR3 is TGTGCCAGCAGCTTACAGATTAGTAATGAGCAGTTCTTC.

The CDR3 region has the DNA TGCGCCAGCAGCTTGAGGACAGGGGGCGCTGAGTATGGCTACACCTTC. Translating gives CASSLRTGGAEYGYTF. This chain links TRBV5-1 with TRBJ1-2, with 11 bases fitting TRBD1. Trimming removed 1 base from V and 5 bases from J; junction bases left unmatched: 7. The CDR3 runs to 16 residues. The germline gives CDR1 SGHRS, CDR2 YFSETQ.

The rearrangement uses TRBV28 and TRBJ1-2, with D unresolved. The CDR3 length is 10 residues. CDR1 is MDHEN, CDR2 SYDVKM, per germline. Trimming cost V 6 bases and J 7 bases, with 6 bases left between them. CDR3 in DNA: TGTGCCAGCAGCTCGCTTGGCTACACCTTC. Translation gives CASSSLGYTF.

The sample holds one count of this clone. The rearrangement uses TRBV4-1 and TRBJ1-1, with unresolved D. The length of the CDR3 is 16 residues. V was clipped by 0 bases and J by 1 base, with 12 bases between them. The germline V gene has CDR1 MGHRA and CDR2 YSYEKL. The CDR3 DNA is TGCGCCAGCAGCCAAGATCGGTTGTGGCGGAACACTGAAGCTTTCTTT. Its protein is CASSQDRLWRNTEAFF.

The rearrangement uses TRBV6-6 and TRBJ2-5; a weak D match, TRBD1 (5 bases). Germline V gene sequence: CDR1 MNHNY, CDR2 SVGAGI (reference sequence). Trimming stripped 4 bases from V and 7 bases from J, with 10 bases between. The CDR3 contains 12 residues. This CDR3 is CASSLGVSTQYF. The DNA of the CDR3 is TGTGCCAGCAGTTTAGGGGTGTCGACCCAGTACTTC.

V gene TRBV5-5 combines with J gene TRBJ2-5; tentatively, D is TRBD1 (6 bases). This CDR3 region has 15 residues. Germline V gives CDR1 SGHKS, CDR2 YYEKEE (reference sequence). Trimming shortened V by 0 bases and J by 1 base, and 10 bases separated the two germline ends. This CDR3 is CASSLAPGAQETQYF. The CDR3, as DNA: TGTGCCAGCAGCTTGGCACCAGGGGCCCAAGAGACCCAGTACTTC. Variable domain in full (rest from reference TRBV5-5 and TRBJ2-5): DAGVTQSPTHLIKTRGQQVTLRCSPISGHKSVSWYQQVLGQGPQFIFQYYEKEERGRGNFPDRFSARQFPNYSSELNVNALLLGDSALYLCASSLAPGAQETQYFGPGTRLLVL.

The V gene is TRBV5-6, the J gene TRBJ1-5; D perhaps matches TRBD1 (5 bases). The germline V gene encodes CDR1 SGHDT and CDR2 YYEEEE. The CDR3 is 15 residues long. Trimming pared 2 bases from V and 6 bases from J, leaving 15 bases between. Written as DNA, the CDR3 is TGTGCCAGCAGCTTAAGGGGTTTCGGCACTCAGCCCCAGCATTTT. Translating gives CASSLRGFGTQPQHF.

The V call is TRBV6-6, the J call TRBJ1-2, with D unclear. The germline gives CDR1 MNHNY, CDR2 SVGAGI (reference sequence). V was trimmed by 0 bases and J by 4 bases, leaving 12 bases between them. This CDR3 has 15 amino acids. The CDR3 DNA reads TGTGCCAGCAGTTACTCGAAATCTTTATTCTATGGCTACACCTTC. This translates into CASSYSKSLFYGYTF.